This T cell receptor (beta chain) was profiled in a study of cytomegalovirus exposure and HLA in healthy donors. Study results and limitations: It was assumed in the presence/absence analyses that sequencing depth was roughly uniform across donors. A later analysis reported that several of the most significant clusters appeared to be linked to common viral pathogens, among them Epstein-Barr virus. The study listed approximately 160 cytomegalovirus-associated TCR beta chains.

13 Jbeta primers and 60 Vbeta primers were used for the PCR. TCRdb keeps only in-frame clones here, not all; method: immunoSEQ multiplex PCR. The sample includes 130,000 to 150,000 clones. About this clone itself: What it recognizes is unknown.

V was pared by 0 bases and J by 5 bases, with 8 bases between. The CDR3 is made up of 13 amino acids. Germline V gene lookup returns CDR1 KGHSH and CDR2 LQKENI. The clonotype comes from a woman in her 50s in good health and CMV-seronegative. The chain is built from TRBV18 and TRBJ2-7; D may be TRBD1 (6 bases). The sequenced sample was PBMCs. The CDR3 bases are TGTGCCAGCTCACCACCGGGACACCACGAGCAGTACTTC. It encodes CASSPPGHHEQYF. The full variable domain, completed using reference TRBV18 and TRBJ2-7, is NAGVMQNPRHLVRRRGQEARLRCSPMKGHSHVYWYRQLPEEGLKFMVYLQKENIIDESGMPKERFSAEFPKEGPSILRIQQVVRGDSAAYFCASSPPGHHEQYFGPGTRLTVT.